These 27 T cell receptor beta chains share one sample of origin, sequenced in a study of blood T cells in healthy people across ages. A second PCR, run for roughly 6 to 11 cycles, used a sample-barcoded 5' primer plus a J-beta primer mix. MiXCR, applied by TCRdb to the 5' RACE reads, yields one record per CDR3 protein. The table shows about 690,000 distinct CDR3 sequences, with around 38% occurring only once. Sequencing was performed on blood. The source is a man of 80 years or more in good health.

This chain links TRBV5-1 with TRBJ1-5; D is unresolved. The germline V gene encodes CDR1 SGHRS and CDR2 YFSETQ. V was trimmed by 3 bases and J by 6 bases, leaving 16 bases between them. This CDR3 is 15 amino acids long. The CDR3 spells CASSSDGKTGQPQHF. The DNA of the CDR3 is TGCGCCAGCAGCTCCGACGGGAAAACTGGTCAGCCCCAGCATTTT.

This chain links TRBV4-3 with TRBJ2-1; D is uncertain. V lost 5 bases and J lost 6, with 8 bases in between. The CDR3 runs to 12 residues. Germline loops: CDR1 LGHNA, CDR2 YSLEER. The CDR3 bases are TGCGCCAGCAGCAAAGGGTCCAATGAGCAGTTCTTC. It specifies CASSKGSNEQFF.

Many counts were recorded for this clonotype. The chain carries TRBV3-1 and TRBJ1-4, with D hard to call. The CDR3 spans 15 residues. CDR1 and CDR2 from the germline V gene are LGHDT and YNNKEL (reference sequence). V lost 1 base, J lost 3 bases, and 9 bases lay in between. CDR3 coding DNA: TGTGCCAGCAGCCAAGTACAAGGTTCTAATGAAAAACTGTTTTTT. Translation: CASSQVQGSNEKLFF.

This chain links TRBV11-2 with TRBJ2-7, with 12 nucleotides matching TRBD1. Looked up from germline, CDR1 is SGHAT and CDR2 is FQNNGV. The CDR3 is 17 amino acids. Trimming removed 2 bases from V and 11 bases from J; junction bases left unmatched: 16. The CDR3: CASSLISGGQGASGKYF. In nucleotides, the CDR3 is TGTGCCAGCAGCTTAATTTCGGGGGGACAGGGGGCCTCAGGGAAGTACTTC.

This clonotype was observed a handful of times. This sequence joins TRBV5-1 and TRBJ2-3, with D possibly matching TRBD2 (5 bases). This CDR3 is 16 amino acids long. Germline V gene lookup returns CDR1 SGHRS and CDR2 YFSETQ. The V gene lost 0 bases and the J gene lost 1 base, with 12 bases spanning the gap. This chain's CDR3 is CASSLVAQAGTDTQYF. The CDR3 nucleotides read TGCGCCAGCAGCTTGGTAGCGCAGGCGGGCACAGATACGCAGTATTTT. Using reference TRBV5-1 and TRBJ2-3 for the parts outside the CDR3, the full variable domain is KAGVTQTPRYLIKTRGQQVTLSCSPISGHRSVSWYQQTPGQGLQFLFEYFSETQRNKGNFPGRFSGRQFSNSRSEMNVSTLELGDSALYLCASSLVAQAGTDTQYFGPGTRLTVL.

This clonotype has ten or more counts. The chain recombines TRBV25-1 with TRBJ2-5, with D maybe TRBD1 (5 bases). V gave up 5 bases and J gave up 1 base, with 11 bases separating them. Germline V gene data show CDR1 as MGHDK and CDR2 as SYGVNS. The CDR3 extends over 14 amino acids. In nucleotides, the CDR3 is TGTGCCAGCAGTCTCCCAGGGTTCCAAGAGACCCAGTACTTC. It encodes CASSLPGFQETQYF.

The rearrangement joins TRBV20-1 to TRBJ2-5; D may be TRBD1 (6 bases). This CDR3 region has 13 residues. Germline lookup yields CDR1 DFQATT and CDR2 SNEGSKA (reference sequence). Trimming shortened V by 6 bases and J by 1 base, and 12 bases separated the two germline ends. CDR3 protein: CSAPRDIQETQYF. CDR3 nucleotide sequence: TGCAGTGCCCCCCGGGACATCCAAGAGACCCAGTACTTC.

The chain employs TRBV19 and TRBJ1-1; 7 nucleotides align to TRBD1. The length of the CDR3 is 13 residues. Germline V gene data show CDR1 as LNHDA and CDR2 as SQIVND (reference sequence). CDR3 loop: CATTDRPHTEAFF. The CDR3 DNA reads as TGTGCGACCACGGACAGGCCCCACACTGAAGCTTTCTTT.

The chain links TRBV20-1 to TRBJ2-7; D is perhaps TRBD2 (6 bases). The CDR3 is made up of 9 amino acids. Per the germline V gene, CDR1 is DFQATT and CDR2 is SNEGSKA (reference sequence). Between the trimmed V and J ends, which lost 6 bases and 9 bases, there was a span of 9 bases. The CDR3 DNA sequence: TGCAGTGCGGGAGGATGGCAGTACTTC. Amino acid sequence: CSAGGWQYF.

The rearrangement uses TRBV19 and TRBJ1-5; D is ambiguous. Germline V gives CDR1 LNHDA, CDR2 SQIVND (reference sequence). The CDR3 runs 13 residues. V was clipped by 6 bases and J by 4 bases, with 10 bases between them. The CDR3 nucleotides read TGTGCCAGTAGCTCAAGAAGAAATCAGCCCCAGCATTTT. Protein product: CASSSRRNQPQHF.

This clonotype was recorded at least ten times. CDR3: CASSQDTFYEQYF. CDR3 coding DNA: TGTGCCAGCAGTCAAGACACGTTCTACGAGCAGTACTTC. The chain links TRBV2 to TRBJ2-7, with D unclear. The V end was cut by 5 bases, the J end by 3 bases, with 11 bases between. In germline, CDR1 is SNHLY, CDR2 FYNNEI. The CDR3 totals 13 residues.

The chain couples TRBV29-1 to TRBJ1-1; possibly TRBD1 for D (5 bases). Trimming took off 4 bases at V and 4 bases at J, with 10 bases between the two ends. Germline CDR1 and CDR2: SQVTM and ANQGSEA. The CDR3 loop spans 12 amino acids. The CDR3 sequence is CSVGGGRTEAFF. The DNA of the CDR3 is TGCAGCGTTGGGGGGGGACGCACTGAAGCTTTCTTT.

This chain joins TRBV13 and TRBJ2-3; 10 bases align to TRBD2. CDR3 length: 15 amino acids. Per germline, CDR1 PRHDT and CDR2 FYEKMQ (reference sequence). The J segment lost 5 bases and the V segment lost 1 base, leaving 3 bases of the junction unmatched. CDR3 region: CASSLEAGGKDTQYF. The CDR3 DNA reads TGTGCCAGCAGCTTAGAAGCGGGGGGGAAAGATACGCAGTATTTT.

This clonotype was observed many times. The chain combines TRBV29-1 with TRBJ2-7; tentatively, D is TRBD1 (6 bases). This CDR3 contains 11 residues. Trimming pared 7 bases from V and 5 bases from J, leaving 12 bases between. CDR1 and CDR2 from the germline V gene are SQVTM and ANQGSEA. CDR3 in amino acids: CSAAGDHEQYF. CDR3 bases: TGCAGCGCGGCAGGGGACCACGAGCAGTACTTC.

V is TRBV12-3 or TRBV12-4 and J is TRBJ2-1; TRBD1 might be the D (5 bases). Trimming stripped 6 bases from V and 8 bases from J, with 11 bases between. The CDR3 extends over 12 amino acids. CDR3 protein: CASSPGAYEQFF. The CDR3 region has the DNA TGTGCCAGCAGCCCTGGGGCGTATGAGCAGTTCTTC.

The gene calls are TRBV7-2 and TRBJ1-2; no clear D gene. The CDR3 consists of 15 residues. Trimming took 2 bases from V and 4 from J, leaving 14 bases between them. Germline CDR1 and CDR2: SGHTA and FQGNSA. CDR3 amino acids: CASSLSFPGIYGYTF. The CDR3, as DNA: TGTGCCAGCAGCTTATCATTTCCGGGGATCTATGGCTACACCTTC.

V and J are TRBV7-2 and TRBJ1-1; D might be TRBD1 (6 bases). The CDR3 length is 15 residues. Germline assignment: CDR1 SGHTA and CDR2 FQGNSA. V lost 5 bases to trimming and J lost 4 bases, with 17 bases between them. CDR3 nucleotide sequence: TGTGCCAGCAGCCCGGAGATAGGGGGAATCACTGAAGCTTTCTTT. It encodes CASSPEIGGITEAFF.

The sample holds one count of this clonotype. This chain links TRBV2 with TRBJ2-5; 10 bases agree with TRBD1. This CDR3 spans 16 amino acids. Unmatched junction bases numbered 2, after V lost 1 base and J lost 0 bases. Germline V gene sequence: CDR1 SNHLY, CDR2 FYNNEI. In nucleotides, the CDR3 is TGTGCCAGCAGTGAAGGACAGGGGGCTTACCAAGAGACCCAGTACTTC. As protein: CASSEGQGAYQETQYF.

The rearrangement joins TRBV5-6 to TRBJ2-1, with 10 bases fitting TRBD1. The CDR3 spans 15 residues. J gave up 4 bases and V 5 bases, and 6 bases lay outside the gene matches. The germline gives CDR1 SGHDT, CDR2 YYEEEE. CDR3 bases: TGTGCCAGCAGGTCCGGGACAGGGGTTTACAATGAGCAGTTCTTC. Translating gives CASRSGTGVYNEQFF.

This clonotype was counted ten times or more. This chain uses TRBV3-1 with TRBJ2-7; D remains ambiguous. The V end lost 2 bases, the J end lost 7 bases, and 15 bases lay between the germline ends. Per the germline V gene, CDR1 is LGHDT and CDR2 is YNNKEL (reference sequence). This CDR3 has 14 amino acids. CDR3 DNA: TGTGCCAGCAGCCAACGGACGTTGGCCGATGAGCAGTACTTC. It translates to CASSQRTLADEQYF.

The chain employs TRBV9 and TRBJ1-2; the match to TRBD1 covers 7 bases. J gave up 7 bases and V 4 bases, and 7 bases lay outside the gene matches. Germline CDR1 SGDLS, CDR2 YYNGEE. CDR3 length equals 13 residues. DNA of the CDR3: TGTGCCAGCAGCCCAGGGGGATACGGTGGCTACACCTTC. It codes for CASSPGGYGGYTF.

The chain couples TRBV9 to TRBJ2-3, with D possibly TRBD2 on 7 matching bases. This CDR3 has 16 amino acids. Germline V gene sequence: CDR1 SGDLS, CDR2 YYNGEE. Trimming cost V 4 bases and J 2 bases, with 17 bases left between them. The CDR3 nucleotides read TGTGCCAGCAGCCCTGAAGGGGGACTATACACAGATACGCAGTATTTT. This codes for CASSPEGGLYTDTQYF.

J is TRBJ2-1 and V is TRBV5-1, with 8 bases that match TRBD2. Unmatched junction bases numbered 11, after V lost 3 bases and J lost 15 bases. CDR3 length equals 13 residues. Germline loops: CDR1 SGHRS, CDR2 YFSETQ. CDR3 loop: CASSSSGGLSLFF. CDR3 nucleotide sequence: TGCGCCAGCAGCTCCAGCGGGGGCCTGTCGTTGTTCTTC.

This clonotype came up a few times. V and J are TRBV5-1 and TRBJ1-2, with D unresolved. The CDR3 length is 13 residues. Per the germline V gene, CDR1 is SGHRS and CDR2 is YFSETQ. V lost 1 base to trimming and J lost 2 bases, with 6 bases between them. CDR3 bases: TGCGCCAGCAGCTTGAAGATCAACTATGGCTACACCTTC. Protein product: CASSLKINYGYTF.

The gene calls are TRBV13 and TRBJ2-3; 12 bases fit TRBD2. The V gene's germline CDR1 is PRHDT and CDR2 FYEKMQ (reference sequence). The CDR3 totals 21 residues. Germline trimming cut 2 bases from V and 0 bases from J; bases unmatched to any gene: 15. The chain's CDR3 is CASSLKPPGLAGRGSTDTQYF. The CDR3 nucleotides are TGTGCCAGCAGCTTAAAGCCCCCCGGACTAGCGGGGCGGGGAAGCACAGATACGCAGTATTTT.

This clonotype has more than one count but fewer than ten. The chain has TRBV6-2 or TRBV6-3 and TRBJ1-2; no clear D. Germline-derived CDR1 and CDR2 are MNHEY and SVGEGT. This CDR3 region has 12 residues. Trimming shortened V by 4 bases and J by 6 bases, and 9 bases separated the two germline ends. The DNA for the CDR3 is TGTGCCAGCAGTTCCGTGGAGAATGGCTACACCTTC. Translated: CASSSVENGYTF.

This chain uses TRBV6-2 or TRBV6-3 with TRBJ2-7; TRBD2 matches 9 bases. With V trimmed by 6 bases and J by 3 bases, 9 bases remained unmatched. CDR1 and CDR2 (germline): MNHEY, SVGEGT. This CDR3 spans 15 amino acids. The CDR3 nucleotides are TGTGCCAGCAGGCAACCGGGACTAGCCCACTACGAGCAGTACTTC. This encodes CASRQPGLAHYEQYF.